Listed below are T cell receptor beta chains from one sample, sequenced in a study of blood T cell repertoires in COVID-19. Data came from immunoSEQ multiplex PCR; TCRdb stores just in-frame clones and leaves some out. The sample carries around 29,000 clones, less than 90% recorded once. The sample taken for sequencing was peripheral blood. These receptors were obtained from a man between 65 and 85 years old with active COVID-19. Each CDR3 is given without its conserved first and last residue. Each record gives: CDR3 length, V gene, CDR3 protein.

12	TRBV6-5	ASRDSYLNYGYT
14	TRBV9	ASSPQGAVGTDTQY
16	TRBV30	AWSVPFGQGLKDYGYT
11	TRBV10-2	ASRTQGVDGYT
12	TRBV9	ASSAGQGAREQY
11	TRBV14	ASSQDPVTEAF
16	TRBV6-2/TRBV6-3	ASSYSPGTSGKGNEQF
12	TRBV7-9	ASSLTRGEETQY
13	TRBV7-6	ASSEESGAYNEQF
14	TRBV3-1/TRBV3-2	ASSQGSGGVGDTQY
12	TRBV29-1	SVRALAGSYEQY
14	TRBV28	ASSSSRKTRTDTQY
13	TRBV19	ASSGGGLGNQPQH
12	TRBV5-6	ASSSDRASYGYT
14	TRBV4-2	ASSQDGGQASYEQY
14	TRBV6-2/TRBV6-3	ASSRFLTGVRTEAF
12	TRBV6-6	ASSYSDRGREQY
12	TRBV18	ASSQRTAQETQY